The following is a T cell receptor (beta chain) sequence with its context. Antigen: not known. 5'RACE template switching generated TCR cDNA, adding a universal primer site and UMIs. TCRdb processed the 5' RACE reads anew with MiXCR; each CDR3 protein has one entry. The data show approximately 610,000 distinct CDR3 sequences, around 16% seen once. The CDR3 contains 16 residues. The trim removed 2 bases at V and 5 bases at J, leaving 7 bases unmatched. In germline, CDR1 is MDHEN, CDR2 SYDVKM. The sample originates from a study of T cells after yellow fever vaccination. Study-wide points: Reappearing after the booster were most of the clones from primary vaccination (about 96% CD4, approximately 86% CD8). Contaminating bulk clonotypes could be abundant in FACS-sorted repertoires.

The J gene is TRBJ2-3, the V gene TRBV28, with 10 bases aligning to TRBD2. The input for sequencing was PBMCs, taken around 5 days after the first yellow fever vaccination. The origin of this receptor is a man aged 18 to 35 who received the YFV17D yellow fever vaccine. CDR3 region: CASSLLAGAIRDTQYF. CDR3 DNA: TGTGCCAGCAGTTTACTAGCGGGGGCCATCCGAGATACGCAGTATTTT.